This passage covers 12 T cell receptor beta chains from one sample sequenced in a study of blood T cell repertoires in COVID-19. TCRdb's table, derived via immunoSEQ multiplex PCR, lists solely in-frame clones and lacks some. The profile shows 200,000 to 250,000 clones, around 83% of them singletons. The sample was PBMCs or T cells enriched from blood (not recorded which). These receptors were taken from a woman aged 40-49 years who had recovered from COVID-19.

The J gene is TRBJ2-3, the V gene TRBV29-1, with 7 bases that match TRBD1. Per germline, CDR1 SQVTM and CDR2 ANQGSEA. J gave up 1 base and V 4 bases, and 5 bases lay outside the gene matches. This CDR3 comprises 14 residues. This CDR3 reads CSVVRGSGTDTQYF. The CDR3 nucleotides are TGCAGCGTTGTCAGGGGGTCGGGCACAGATACGCAGTATTTT.

In DNA form, the CDR3 reads TGTGCCAGCAGCTTAGGAGCCCAGCCCCAGCATTTT. Its translation: CASSLGAQPQHF. This rearrangement joins TRBV7-2 to TRBJ1-5; D gene uncertain. This CDR3 contains 12 residues. The V gene lost 1 base and the J gene lost 7 bases, with 5 bases spanning the gap. CDR1 is SGHTA and CDR2 is FQGNSA in the germline V gene.

CDR3 region: CASSFGYGGSYNEQFF. CDR3 DNA: TGTGCCAGCAGCTTTGGGTACGGGGGGTCCTACAATGAGCAGTTCTTC. The rearrangement links TRBV7-9 to TRBJ2-1; 7 bases line up with TRBD2. CDR1 and CDR2 (germline): SEHNR, FQNEAQ (reference sequence). The length of the CDR3 is 16 residues. V gave up 3 bases and J gave up 1 base; unmatched junction bases: 6.

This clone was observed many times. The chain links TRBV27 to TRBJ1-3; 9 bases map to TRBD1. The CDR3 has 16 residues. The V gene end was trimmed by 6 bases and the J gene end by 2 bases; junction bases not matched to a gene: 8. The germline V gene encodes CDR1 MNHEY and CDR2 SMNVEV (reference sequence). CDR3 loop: CASSRGQGRAGNTIYF. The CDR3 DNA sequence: TGTGCCAGCAGCCGCGGACAGGGGAGGGCTGGAAACACCATATATTTT.

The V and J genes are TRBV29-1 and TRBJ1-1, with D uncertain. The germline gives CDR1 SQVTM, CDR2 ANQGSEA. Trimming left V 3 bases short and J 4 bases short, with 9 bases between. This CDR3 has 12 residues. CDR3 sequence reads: CSVDRSRTEAFF. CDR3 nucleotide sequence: TGCAGCGTTGACAGAAGTCGCACTGAAGCTTTCTTT.

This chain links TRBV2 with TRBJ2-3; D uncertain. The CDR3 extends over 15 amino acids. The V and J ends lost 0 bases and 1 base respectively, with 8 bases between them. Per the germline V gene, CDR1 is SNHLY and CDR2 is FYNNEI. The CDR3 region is CASSEAITGTDTQYF. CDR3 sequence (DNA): TGTGCCAGCAGTGAAGCGATAACGGGCACAGATACGCAGTATTTT.

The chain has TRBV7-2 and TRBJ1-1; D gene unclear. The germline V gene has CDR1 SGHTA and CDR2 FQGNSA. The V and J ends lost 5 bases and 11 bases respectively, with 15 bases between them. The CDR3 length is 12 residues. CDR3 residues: CASSPVQARAFF. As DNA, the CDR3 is TGTGCCAGCAGCCCAGTTCAGGCTCGGGCTTTCTTT. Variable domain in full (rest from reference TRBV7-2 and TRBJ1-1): GAGVSQSPSNKVTEKGKDVELRCDPISGHTALYWYRQSLGQGLEFLIYFQGNSAPDKSGLPSDRFSAERTGGSVSTLTIQRTQQEDSAVYLCASSPVQARAFFGQGTRLTVV.

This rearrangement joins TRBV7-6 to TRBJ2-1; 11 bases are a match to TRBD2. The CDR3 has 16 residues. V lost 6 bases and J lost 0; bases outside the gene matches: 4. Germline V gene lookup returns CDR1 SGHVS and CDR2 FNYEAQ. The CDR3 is CASSRTSGSSYNEQFF. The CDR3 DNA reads TGTGCCAGCAGTCGTACTAGCGGGAGCTCCTACAATGAGCAGTTCTTC.

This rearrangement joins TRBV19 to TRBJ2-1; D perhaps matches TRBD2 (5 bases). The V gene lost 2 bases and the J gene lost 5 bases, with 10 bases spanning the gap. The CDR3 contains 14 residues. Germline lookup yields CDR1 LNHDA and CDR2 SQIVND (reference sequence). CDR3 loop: CASSIIGLHNEQFF. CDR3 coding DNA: TGTGCCAGTAGTATAATAGGACTGCACAATGAGCAGTTCTTC.

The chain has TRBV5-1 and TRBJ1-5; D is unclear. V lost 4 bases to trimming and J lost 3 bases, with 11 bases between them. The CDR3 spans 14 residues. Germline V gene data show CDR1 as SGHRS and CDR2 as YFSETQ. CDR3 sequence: CASSVNGANQPQHF. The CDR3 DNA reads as TGCGCCAGCAGCGTTAACGGAGCCAATCAGCCCCAGCATTTT.

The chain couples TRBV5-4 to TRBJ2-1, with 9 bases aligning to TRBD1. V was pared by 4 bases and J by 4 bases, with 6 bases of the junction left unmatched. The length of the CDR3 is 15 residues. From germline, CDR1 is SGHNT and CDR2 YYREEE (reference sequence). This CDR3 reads CASSGGQGLYNEQFF. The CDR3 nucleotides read TGTGCCAGCAGCGGAGGACAGGGGTTATACAATGAGCAGTTCTTC. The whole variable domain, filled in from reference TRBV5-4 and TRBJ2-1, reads ETGVTQSPTHLIKTRGQQVTLRCSSQSGHNTVSWYQQALGQGPQFIFQYYREEENGRGNFPPRFSGLQFPNYSSELNVNALELDDSALYLCASSGGQGLYNEQFFGPGTRLTVL.

CDR3 DNA sequence: TGTGCCAGCAGCCAAGGTGGGGGGTACGAGCAGTACGTC. It specifies CASSQGGGYEQYV. The chain is built from TRBV14 and TRBJ2-7, with a weak D call TRBD2 (6 bases). The CDR3 extends over 13 amino acids. The V end lost 1 base, the J end lost 4 bases, and 8 bases lay between the germline ends. CDR1 SGHDN and CDR2 FVKESK come from the germline V gene.